These 15 T cell receptor beta chains were sequenced from one sample in a study of blood T cell repertoires in COVID-19. This table comes from immunoSEQ multiplex PCR, and its TCRdb copy is limited to in-frame clones, with some not included. This sample has under 250,000 clones, with roughly 83% found just once. Sequenced sample: peripheral blood. These receptors were taken from a man older than 75 with acute or convalescent COVID-19.

The rearrangement joins TRBV5-6 to TRBJ1-5; 8 bases are shared with TRBD1. The CDR3 is 17 amino acids. Germline V gene lookup returns CDR1 SGHDT and CDR2 YYEEEE. The J segment lost 5 bases and the V segment lost 4 bases, leaving 14 bases of the junction unmatched. CDR3 in amino acids: CASSHGPHRGSYQPQHF. The CDR3 DNA reads TGTGCCAGCAGCCACGGTCCCCACAGGGGGTCCTATCAGCCCCAGCATTTT.

The CDR3 protein is CASSSRSGEKLFF. The CDR3, as DNA: TGTGCCAGCAGTTCCAGGTCAGGGGAAAAACTGTTTTTT. The V gene is TRBV27, the J gene TRBJ1-4; D possibly corresponds to TRBD1 (5 bases). V was trimmed by 4 bases and J by 8 bases, leaving 11 bases between them. The germline V gene encodes CDR1 MNHEY and CDR2 SMNVEV (reference sequence). The CDR3 has 13 amino acids.

V usage is TRBV3-1 (or the pseudogene TRBV3-2) and J usage is TRBJ1-6; TRBD1 is a possible D gene (5 bases). From germline, CDR1 is LGHDT and CDR2 YNNKEL (reference sequence). The CDR3 consists of 16 residues. Trimming left V 4 bases short and J 4 bases short, with 14 bases between. The CDR3 DNA sequence: TGTGCCAGCAGCCCCTCGCGGGGGAATTATAATTCACCCCTCCACTTT. It encodes CASSPSRGNYNSPLHF.

This rearrangement joins TRBV7-2 to TRBJ2-5; D gene unclear. This CDR3 contains 12 residues. V was pared by 5 bases and J by 6 bases, with 10 bases between. Germline V gene data show CDR1 as SGHTA and CDR2 as FQGNSA. For the CDR3, the DNA is TGTGCCAGCAGCGAAATGACACAGACCCAGTACTTC. It yields the protein CASSEMTQTQYF.

The chain links TRBV5-6 to TRBJ1-3; 7 positions agree with TRBD1. This CDR3 has 15 residues. Germline V gene lookup returns CDR1 SGHDT and CDR2 YYEEEE. With 5 bases clipped from V and 0 bases from J, the junction kept 5 bases outside the gene matches. The CDR3 nucleotides are TGTGCCAGCAGGGCGGGACAGAACTCTGGAAACACCATATATTTT. Protein product: CASRAGQNSGNTIYF.

V and J are TRBV19 and TRBJ2-6; no reliable D call. CDR1 and CDR2 (germline): LNHDA, SQIVND (reference sequence). Trimming left V 5 bases short and J 0 bases short, with 14 bases between. The CDR3 covers 17 residues. The CDR3 DNA follows: TGTGCCAGTAGTTCCCCGCCCGGTTCCTCTGGGGCCAACGTCCTGACTTTC. Amino acids: CASSSPPGSSGANVLTF.

The chain has TRBV7-2 and TRBJ1-2; 7 bases agree with TRBD1. Losses at the gene ends were 5 bases for V and 5 bases for J; bases not matched to a gene: 8. The CDR3 runs 14 residues. Per germline, CDR1 SGHTA and CDR2 FQGNSA. CDR3 residues: CASSTLDRLYGYTF. The CDR3 region has the DNA TGTGCCAGCAGCACTCTGGACAGGCTATATGGCTACACCTTC.

The rearrangement joins TRBV4-3 to TRBJ1-2, with 8 nucleotides matching TRBD1. CDR1 and CDR2 (germline): LGHNA, YSLEER. This CDR3 has 15 residues. After removal of 3 bases from V and 4 bases from J, the junction contained 7 bases not matched to a gene. DNA for the CDR3: TGCGCCAGCAGCCAGGCAAGTGGACAGGGCTATGGCTACACCTTC. Residues: CASSQASGQGYGYTF.

V and J are TRBV5-5 and TRBJ2-7, with 7 nucleotides matching TRBD2. V gave up 7 bases and J gave up 7 bases; unmatched junction bases: 20. There are 16 residues in the CDR3. CDR1 SGHKS and CDR2 YYEKEE come from the germline V gene (reference sequence). The DNA of the CDR3 is TGTGCCAGCGGACGCGGCCGGGCGGGAGTCCAGAGGGAGCAGTACTTC. Translation gives CASGRGRAGVQREQYF. Together with reference TRBV5-5 and TRBJ2-7, the CDR3 gives the full variable domain: DAGVTQSPTHLIKTRGQQVTLRCSPISGHKSVSWYQQVLGQGPQFIFQYYEKEERGRGNFPDRFSARQFPNYSSELNVNALLLGDSALYLCASGRGRAGVQREQYFGPGTRLTVT.

The chain combines TRBV5-1 with TRBJ2-4, with D possibly being TRBD1 (6 bases). With 3 bases removed from V and 0 bases from J, the gap between germline ends came to 13 bases. CDR1 SGHRS and CDR2 YFSETQ come from the germline V gene. This CDR3 is 16 amino acids long. In DNA form, the CDR3 reads TGCGCCAGCAGCTCGGAAGGGGGTATAGCCAAAAACATTCAGTACTTC. This encodes CASSSEGGIAKNIQYF.

The chain uses TRBV13 and TRBJ1-2; 7 bases agree with TRBD1. The V gene's germline CDR1 is PRHDT and CDR2 FYEKMQ (reference sequence). Germline trimming cut 5 bases from V and 1 base from J; bases unmatched to any gene: 1. This CDR3 is built from 13 residues. CDR3 sequence (DNA): TGTGCCAGCAGCCGACAGGGTAACTATGGCTACACCTTC. Translation gives CASSRQGNYGYTF. The full variable domain, rest sourced from reference TRBV13 and TRBJ1-2, is AAGVIQSPRHLIKEKRETATLKCYPIPRHDTVYWYQQGPGQDPQFLISFYEKMQSDKGSIPDRFSAQQFSDYHSELNMSSLELGDSALYFCASSRQGNYGYTFGSGTRLTVV.

This chain joins TRBV2 and TRBJ2-3; TRBD2 agrees at 9 bases. Trimming at V came to 3 bases and at J to 7 bases, leaving 5 bases not matched to a gene. The germline CDR1 and CDR2 sequences are SNHLY and FYNNEI. The CDR3 is made up of 14 amino acids. The CDR3 DNA reads as TGTGCCAGCAGTGAGGGCGGGGGGGCGAATACGCAGTATTTT. Its protein product is CASSEGGGANTQYF. Using reference TRBV2 and TRBJ2-3 for the parts outside the CDR3, the full variable domain is EPEVTQTPSHQVTQMGQEVILRCVPISNHLYFYWYRQILGQKVEFLVSFYNNEISEKSEIFDDQFSVERPDGSNFTLKIRSTKLEDSAMYFCASSEGGGANTQYFGPGTRLTVL.

The V and J genes are TRBV21-1 and TRBJ2-1; the table's D call, TRBD1, was not checked against the DNA. TRBV21-1 is assigned pseudogene status. This CDR3 comprises 13 residues. CDR3 sequence (DNA): TGTGCCAGCAGCAAAGGGCCACGCCATGAGCAGTTCTTC. Protein sequence: CASSKGPRHEQFF.

The V gene is TRBV5-1, the J gene TRBJ2-1, with 14 bases identical to TRBD2. Germline CDR1 is SGHRS and CDR2 is YFSETQ. CDR3 size: 18 residues. V shed 4 bases, J shed 6 bases, and the junction held 12 bases outside the gene matches. Here the CDR3 reads CASSPRLAGGPLSNEQFF. In DNA, the CDR3 is TGCGCCAGCAGCCCGAGACTAGCGGGAGGGCCTTTGTCCAATGAGCAGTTCTTC.

This sequence joins TRBV24-1 and TRBJ2-2, with 7 bases lining up with TRBD2. Germline V gene sequence: CDR1 KGHDR, CDR2 SFDVKD. V lost 4 bases, J lost 3 bases, and 13 bases stayed unmatched. CDR3 length: 18 residues. The DNA of the CDR3 is TGTGCCACCAGTGACCCCCCCGGGGGAGGGGTAGACACCGGGGAGCTGTTTTTT. As protein: CATSDPPGGGVDTGELFF.